Each of the 25 T cell receptor beta chains below was sequenced from the same sample in a study of technical replicates of blood from a handful of donors. Here immunoSEQ multiplex PCR was the method, and the copy in TCRdb shows in-frame clones only, minus some. The table includes approximately 15,000 clones, approximately 81% detected once. Sequencing used PBMCs. The source of these receptors is a human donor in good health.

The chain joins TRBV30 to TRBJ2-1, with D possibly being TRBD2 (6 bases). V was cut by 2 bases and J by 5 bases, with 10 bases left in between. The CDR3 covers 13 residues. CDR1 is GTSNPN, CDR2 SVGIG, per germline (reference sequence). The CDR3 DNA reads TGTGCCTGGAGTTTTAGCGGTGACAATGAGCAGTTCTTC. This sequence encodes CAWSFSGDNEQFF.

The chain couples TRBV30 to TRBJ2-3; possibly TRBD2 for D (5 bases). The CDR3 is 14 residues long. V lost 2 bases, J lost 0 bases, and 9 bases lay in between. CDR1 and CDR2 (germline): GTSNPN, SVGIG (reference sequence). The CDR3 region has the DNA TGTGCCTGGAGTCGTAGCGCTAGCACAGATACGCAGTATTTT. Its protein product is CAWSRSASTDTQYF.

This clone has a single count. The chain links TRBV2 to TRBJ2-5, with D perhaps matching TRBD1 (6 bases). V was clipped by 8 bases and J by 1 base, with 14 bases between them. Looked up from germline, CDR1 is SNHLY and CDR2 is FYNNEI. The length of the CDR3 is 14 residues. CDR3 DNA: TGTGCCAGCCAAGGGACAAACATCCAAGAGACCCAGTACTTC. This encodes CASQGTNIQETQYF.

The chain links TRBV11-2 to TRBJ1-5; D might be TRBD1 (6 bases). CDR3 length: 15 residues. V lost 3 bases and J 9 bases, leaving 18 bases between the germline ends. Germline V CDR1 and CDR2: SGHAT, FQNNGV. The CDR3 coding sequence is TGTGCCAGCAGCTTGGGGGACGGGGGGCGAGGGCCCCAGCATTTT. This translates into CASSLGDGGRGPQHF.

This chain uses TRBV2 with TRBJ2-2; TRBD2 matches at 14 bases. The CDR3 sequence is 14 residues long. J lost 7 bases, V lost 6 bases, and 1 base had no gene match. Germline V gene lookup returns CDR1 SNHLY and CDR2 FYNNEI. The CDR3 region has the DNA TGTGCCAGCAGGGGGACTAGCGGGAGCGGGGAGCTGTTTTTT. Protein sequence: CASRGTSGSGELFF.

This clone was recorded once. The chain recombines TRBV30 with TRBJ2-2; TRBD2 agrees at 9 bases. This CDR3 spans 14 amino acids. V lost 3 bases, J lost 3 bases, and 2 bases stayed unmatched. CDR1 and CDR2 from the germline V gene are GTSNPN and SVGIG (reference sequence). Here the CDR3 DNA reads TGTGCCTGGAGGGGCGGGAGGGACACCGGGGAGCTGTTTTTT. This codes for CAWRGGRDTGELFF.

The chain combines TRBV27 with TRBJ1-4; 7 nucleotides match TRBD1. The germline V gene has CDR1 MNHEY and CDR2 SMNVEV (reference sequence). The CDR3 runs to 17 residues. V shed 3 bases and J 6 bases; nucleotides not matched to a gene: 13. The DNA of the CDR3 is TGTGCCAGCAGTTTCCCGTTCGACAGGGTTCTGTATGAAAAACTGTTTTTT. Translating it yields CASSFPFDRVLYEKLFF.

This clone was detected only a few times. This chain links TRBV7-2 with TRBJ1-1, with TRBD1 matching over 7 bases. There are 13 residues in the CDR3. Germline CDR1 SGHTA, CDR2 FQGNSA. With 4 bases clipped from V and 5 bases from J, the junction kept 4 bases outside the gene matches. The CDR3 spells CASSSQGETEAFF. DNA of the CDR3: TGTGCCAGCAGCTCCCAGGGGGAAACTGAAGCTTTCTTT.

The chain links TRBV2 to TRBJ1-2; 8 nucleotides line up with TRBD1. The junction had 3 bases not matched to a gene; V was cut back by 6 bases and J by 6 bases. This CDR3 is 12 amino acids long. Germline V gene lookup returns CDR1 SNHLY and CDR2 FYNNEI. The CDR3 loop is CASRTGEHGYTF. For the CDR3, the DNA is TGTGCCAGCAGGACAGGGGAGCATGGCTACACCTTC.

The chain has TRBV14 and TRBJ2-4, with 9 bases that match TRBD2. CDR1 is SGHDN, CDR2 FVKESK, per germline. The CDR3 runs to 17 residues. Trimming removed 0 bases from V and 0 bases from J; junction bases left unmatched: 3. The CDR3 sequence is CASSQDPLAGAKNIQYF. As DNA, the CDR3 is TGTGCCAGCAGCCAAGATCCACTAGCGGGAGCCAAAAACATTCAGTACTTC.

This sequence joins TRBV28 and TRBJ1-2; D unclear. The CDR3 spans 11 residues. Germline values: CDR1 MDHEN, CDR2 SYDVKM. The V and J ends lost 5 bases and 3 bases respectively, with 4 bases between them. This CDR3 reads CASSLDYGYTF. CDR3 sequence (DNA): TGTGCCAGCAGTCTCGACTATGGCTACACCTTC.

This chain connects TRBV7-2 to TRBJ2-7; 11 bases agree with TRBD1. The junction had 1 base not matched to a gene; V was cut back by 4 bases and J by 2 bases. Looked up from germline, CDR1 is SGHTA and CDR2 is FQGNSA. This CDR3 region has 14 residues. CDR3 sequence reads: CASSWGQGAYEQYF. The DNA of the CDR3 is TGTGCCAGCAGCTGGGGACAGGGGGCCTACGAGCAGTACTTC.

The CDR3 nucleotides read TGTGCCAGCAGCTCTAGCGGGAGTCAGGCCGAGCAGTACTTC. This sequence encodes CASSSSGSQAEQYF. The chain links TRBV11-3 to TRBJ2-7; TRBD2 agrees at 10 bases. Germline assignment: CDR1 SGHNT and CDR2 YENEEA. The junction had 6 bases not matched to a gene; V was cut back by 4 bases and J by 6 bases. The CDR3 spans 14 residues. Combining the CDR3 with reference TRBV11-3 and TRBJ2-7 gives the whole variable domain EAGVVQSPRYKIIEKKQPVAFWCNPISGHNTLYWYLQNLGQGPELLIRYENEEAVDDSQLPKDRFSAERLKGVDSTLKIQPAELGDSAVYLCASSSSGSQAEQYFGPGTRLTVT.

The gene calls are TRBV5-6 and TRBJ2-7, with a possible D match to TRBD2 (5 bases). CDR1 is SGHDT, CDR2 YYEEEE, per germline. V shed 6 bases and J shed 3 bases, with 19 bases lying between them. The CDR3 has 15 amino acids. In nucleotides, the CDR3 is TGTGCCAGCAACCCGTTGGGTGGGAGTCTCTACGAGCAGTACTTC. As protein: CASNPLGGSLYEQYF.

Notes on this clone: An end of the junction does not agree with germline; a read error may underlie this. The rearrangement links TRBV5-1 to TRBJ2-7; D perhaps matches TRBD2 (6 bases). The germline V gene encodes CDR1 SGHRS and CDR2 YFSETQ. This CDR3 contains 16 residues. The DNA of the CDR3 is TGCGCCAGCAGTCCCCTGGCGGGCGGGACCCTAGCGCTGGGGAACTTC. This translates into CASSPLAGGTLALGNF. The whole variable domain, remainder taken from reference TRBV5-1 and TRBJ2-7, is KAGVTQTPRYLIKTRGQQVTLSCSPISGHRSVSWYQQTPGQGLQFLFEYFSETQRNKGNFPGRFSGRQFSNSRSEMNVSTLELGDSALYLCASSPLAGGTLALGNFGPGTRLTVT.

This clone came up once. The CDR3 region is CASSVGLAGAEQYF. The CDR3 DNA follows: TGCGCCAGCAGCGTGGGACTAGCGGGAGCTGAGCAGTACTTC. The chain has TRBV5-1 and TRBJ2-7, with TRBD2 matching over 14 bases. Per the germline V gene, CDR1 is SGHRS and CDR2 is YFSETQ. The CDR3 loop spans 14 amino acids. The ends lost 4 bases at V and 7 bases at J; junction bases unmatched: 4.

The rearrangement joins TRBV10-2 to TRBJ2-7; TRBD2 agrees at 8 bases. Trimming took 0 bases from V and 8 from J; bases not matched to a gene: 12. Germline lookup yields CDR1 WSHSY and CDR2 SAAADI. The length of the CDR3 is 16 residues. CDR3 sequence (DNA): TGCGCCAGCAGTGAGTCTGGGTCGGGAGGGCAATCTCAGCAGTACTTC. Its translation is CASSESGSGGQSQQYF.

The chain uses TRBV7-9 and TRBJ2-4, with D possibly matching TRBD1 (5 bases). The CDR3 is made up of 14 amino acids. Deletions cut 0 bases from V and 6 bases from J, with 9 bases between. CDR1 SEHNR and CDR2 FQNEAQ come from the germline V gene (reference sequence). The CDR3 DNA reads TGTGCCAGCAGCTTAGCGGGCCAGGGAAACATTCAGTACTTC. Translated, it gives CASSLAGQGNIQYF.

The chain links TRBV10-2 to TRBJ2-1; 10 nucleotides align to TRBD2. Per the germline V gene, CDR1 is WSHSY and CDR2 is SAAADI. The V gene end was trimmed by 7 bases and the J gene end by 6 bases; junction bases not matched to a gene: 6. CDR3 size: 14 residues. CDR3 residues: CASKLAGRANEQFF. DNA for the CDR3: TGCGCCAGCAAACTAGCGGGAAGGGCCAATGAGCAGTTCTTC.

This chain links TRBV18 with TRBJ1-3, with D maybe TRBD1 (5 bases). CDR3 length: 15 amino acids. V shed 2 bases and J shed 0 bases, with 8 bases lying between them. The V gene's germline CDR1 is KGHSH and CDR2 LQKENI. The CDR3 region has the DNA TGTGCCAGCTCACCAAGCAGGGCCTCTGGAAACACCATATATTTT. Protein product: CASSPSRASGNTIYF.

The rearrangement links TRBV28 to TRBJ2-7, with 8 bases lining up with TRBD2. The CDR3 length is 15 residues. Per the germline V gene, CDR1 is MDHEN and CDR2 is SYDVKM. V shed 7 bases, J shed 5 bases, and the junction held 13 bases outside the gene matches. CDR3 DNA: TGTGCCAGCACCCGAGGGACTAGTGAAGTAAACGAGCAGTACTTC. Residues: CASTRGTSEVNEQYF.

The chain is built from TRBV7-9 and TRBJ2-2; D not certain. This CDR3 region has 15 residues. V was clipped by 7 bases and J by 9 bases, with 21 bases between them. Germline CDR1 reads SEHNR; CDR2 reads FQNEAQ (reference sequence). CDR3 residues: CASTPRSSPRWELFF. CDR3 sequence (DNA): TGTGCCAGCACCCCCCGGAGCTCCCCCCGCTGGGAGCTGTTTTTT. Full variable domain (remainder filled in from reference TRBV7-9 and TRBJ2-2): DTGVSQNPRHKITKRGQNVTFRCDPISEHNRLYWYRQTLGQGPEFLTYFQNEAQLEKSRLLSDRFSAERPKGSFSTLEIQRTEQGDSAMYLCASTPRSSPRWELFFGEGSRLTVL.

The genes are TRBV5-1 and TRBJ1-5, with D possibly matching TRBD1 (5 bases). Germline V CDR1 and CDR2: SGHRS, YFSETQ. The CDR3 runs 14 residues. Trimming left V 0 bases short and J 3 bases short, with 7 bases between. This CDR3 reads CASSLGRDNQPQHF. CDR3 DNA: TGCGCCAGCAGCTTGGGCAGGGACAATCAGCCCCAGCATTTT.

The V gene is TRBV5-1, the J gene TRBJ2-7; tentatively, D is TRBD1 (6 bases). V dropped 5 bases and J dropped 6 bases, with 15 bases sitting between them. This CDR3 comprises 13 residues. Looked up from germline, CDR1 is SGHRS and CDR2 is YFSETQ. The CDR3 DNA sequence: TGCGCCAGCAGTAGTTTGGGGGCGGGCGAGCAGTACTTC. Amino acid sequence: CASSSLGAGEQYF.

V usage is TRBV29-1 and J usage is TRBJ1-1; 7 bases align to TRBD1. This CDR3 has 13 residues. Germline assignment: CDR1 SQVTM and CDR2 ANQGSEA. J was trimmed by 6 bases and V by 7 bases; bases with no gene match: 11. For the CDR3, the DNA is TGCAGCGCCATCCTCAACAGGGGAGCTGAAGCTTTCTTT. It encodes CSAILNRGAEAFF. Combining the CDR3 with reference TRBV29-1 and TRBJ1-1 gives the whole variable domain SAVISQKPSRDICQRGTSLTIQCQVDSQVTMMFWYRQQPGQSLTLIATANQGSEATYESGFVIDKFPISRPNLTFSTLTVSNMSPEDSSIYLCSAILNRGAEAFFGQGTRLTVV.